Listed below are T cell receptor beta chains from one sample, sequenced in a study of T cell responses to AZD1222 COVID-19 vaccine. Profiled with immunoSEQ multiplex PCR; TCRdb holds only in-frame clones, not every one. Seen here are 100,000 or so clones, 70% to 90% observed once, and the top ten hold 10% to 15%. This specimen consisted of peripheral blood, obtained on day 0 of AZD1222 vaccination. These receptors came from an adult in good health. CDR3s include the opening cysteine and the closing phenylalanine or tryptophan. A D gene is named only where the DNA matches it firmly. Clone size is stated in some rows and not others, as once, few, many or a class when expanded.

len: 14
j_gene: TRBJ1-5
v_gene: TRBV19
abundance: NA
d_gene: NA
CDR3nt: TGTGCCAGTAGTATAGGGACCCGGGGACAGCCCCAGCATTTT
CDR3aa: CASSIGTRGQPQHF

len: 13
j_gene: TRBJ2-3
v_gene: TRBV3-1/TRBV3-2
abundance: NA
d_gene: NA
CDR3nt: TGTGCCAGCAGCCAGGCATCCACAGATACGCAGTATTTT
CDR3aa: CASSQASTDTQYF

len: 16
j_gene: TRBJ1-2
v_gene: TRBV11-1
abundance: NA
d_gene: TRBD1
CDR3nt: TGTGCCAGCAGCTTAGCGCGGGGACAGGGCCACTATGGCTACACCTTC
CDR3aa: CASSLARGQGHYGYTF

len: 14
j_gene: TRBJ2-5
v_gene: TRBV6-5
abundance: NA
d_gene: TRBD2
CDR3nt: TGTGCCAGCTTACGGACTAGCGGGGGGGCTACCCAGTACTTC
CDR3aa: CASLRTSGGATQYF

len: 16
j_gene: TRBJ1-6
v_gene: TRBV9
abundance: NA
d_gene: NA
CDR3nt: TGTGCCAGCAGCGTAGTCTGGCAGGATCAGAATTCACCCCTCCACTTT
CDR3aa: CASSVVWQDQNSPLHF

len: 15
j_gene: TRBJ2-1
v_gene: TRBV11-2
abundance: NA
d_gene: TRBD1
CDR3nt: TGTGCCAGCAGCTTAGGGGACAGGGAAAATGCTGAGCAGTTCTTC
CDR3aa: CASSLGDRENAEQFF

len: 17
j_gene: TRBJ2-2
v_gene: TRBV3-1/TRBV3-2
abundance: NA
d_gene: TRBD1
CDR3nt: TGTGCCAGCAGCCAAGTAAAGACAGGGCCGAACACCGGGGAGCTGTTTTTT
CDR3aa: CASSQVKTGPNTGELFF

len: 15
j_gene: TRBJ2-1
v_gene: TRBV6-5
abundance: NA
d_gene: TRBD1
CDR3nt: TGTGCCAGCAGTTCCCCGGGACAGGGGACGAATGAGCAGTTCTTC
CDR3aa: CASSSPGQGTNEQFF

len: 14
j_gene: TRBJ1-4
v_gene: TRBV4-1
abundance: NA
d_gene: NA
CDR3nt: TGCGCCAGCAGCCTGAATCAGGCTAATGAAAAACTGTTTTTT
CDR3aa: CASSLNQANEKLFF

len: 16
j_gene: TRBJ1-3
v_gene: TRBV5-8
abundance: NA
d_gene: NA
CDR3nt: TGTGCCAGCAGCTTCGGAAGCAGGATCTCTGGAAACACCATATATTTT
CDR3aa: CASSFGSRISGNTIYF

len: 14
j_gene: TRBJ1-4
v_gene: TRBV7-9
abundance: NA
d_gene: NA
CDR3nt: TGTGCCAGCAGCTTAGACAGTCTGAGGGAAAAACTGTTTTTT
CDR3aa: CASSLDSLREKLFF

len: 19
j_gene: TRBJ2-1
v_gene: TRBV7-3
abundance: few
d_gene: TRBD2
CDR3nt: TGTGCCAGCAGCCTAGAGTCCTCACTAGCGGGACGAGCGGCGGGGGTCCAGTTCTTC
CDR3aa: CASSLESSLAGRAAGVQFF

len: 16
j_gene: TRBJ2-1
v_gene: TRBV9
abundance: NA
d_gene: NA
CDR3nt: TGTGCCAGCAGCGTAGGGTTTAGCCCGAATAACAATGAGCAGTTCTTC
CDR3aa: CASSVGFSPNNNEQFF

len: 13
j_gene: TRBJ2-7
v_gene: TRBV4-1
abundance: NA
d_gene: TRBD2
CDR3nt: TGCGCCAGCAGCCGAGCTGCTAGCGGGGGTCAGTACTTC
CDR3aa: CASSRAASGGQYF

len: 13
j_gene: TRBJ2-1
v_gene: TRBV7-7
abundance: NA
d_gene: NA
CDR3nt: TGTGCCAGCAGCCAGGGAAAGGACAATGAGCAGTTCTTC
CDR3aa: CASSQGKDNEQFF

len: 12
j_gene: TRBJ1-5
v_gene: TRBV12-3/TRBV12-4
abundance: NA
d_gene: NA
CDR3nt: TGTGCCAGCAGTCTCCCGGGATCGCCCCAGCATTTT
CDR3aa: CASSLPGSPQHF

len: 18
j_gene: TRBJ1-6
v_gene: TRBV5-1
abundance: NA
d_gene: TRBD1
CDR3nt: TGCGCCAGCAGCTTTGGTCTGGGCCGGACAGGGTCAGACTCACCCCTCCACTTT
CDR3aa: CASSFGLGRTGSDSPLHF

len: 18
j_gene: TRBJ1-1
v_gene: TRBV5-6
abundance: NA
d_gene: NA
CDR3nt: TGTGCCAGCAGCCGTCCCTCGGGGCTGGGAGCACCCAACACTGAAGCTTTCTTT
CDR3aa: CASSRPSGLGAPNTEAFF

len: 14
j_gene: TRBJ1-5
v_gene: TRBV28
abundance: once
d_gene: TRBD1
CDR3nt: TGTGCCAGCAGTTTTCGACAGGGGGATCAGCCCCAGCATTTT
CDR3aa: CASSFRQGDQPQHF

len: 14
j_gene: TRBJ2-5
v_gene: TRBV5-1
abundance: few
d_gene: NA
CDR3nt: TGCGCCAGCAGCCCATCGGGCTTACAGGAGACCCAGTACTTC
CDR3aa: CASSPSGLQETQYF

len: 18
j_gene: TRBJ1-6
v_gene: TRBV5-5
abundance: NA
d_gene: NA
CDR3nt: TGTGCCAGCAGCTTGGCTTTAAGGGGGAACCCGGGGAATTCACCCCTCCACTTT
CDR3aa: CASSLALRGNPGNSPLHF

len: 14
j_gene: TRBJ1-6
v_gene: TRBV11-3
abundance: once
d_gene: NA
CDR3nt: TGTGCCAGCAGCTTAGAAGGGGACGCTTCACCCCTCCACTTT
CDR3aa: CASSLEGDASPLHF

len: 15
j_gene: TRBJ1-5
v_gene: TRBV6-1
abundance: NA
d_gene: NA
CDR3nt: TGTGCCAGCAGTGAAGCGTCGCATAGCAATCAGCCCCAGCATTTT
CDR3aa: CASSEASHSNQPQHF

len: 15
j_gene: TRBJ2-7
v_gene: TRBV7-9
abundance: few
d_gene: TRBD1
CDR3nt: TGTGCCAGCAGCCTCGCCTCAGGGGGCGGCTACGAGCAGTACTTC
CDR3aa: CASSLASGGGYEQYF

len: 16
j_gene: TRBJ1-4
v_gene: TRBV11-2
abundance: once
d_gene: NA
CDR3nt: TGTGCCAGCAGCTTAGATAAGAACTGGGTCGGTGAAAAACTGTTTTTT
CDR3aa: CASSLDKNWVGEKLFF

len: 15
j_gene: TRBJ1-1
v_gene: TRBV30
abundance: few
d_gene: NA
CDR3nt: TGTGCCTGGAGTGTACACCTTGGGGCGGGCACTGAAGCTTTCTTT
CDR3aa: CAWSVHLGAGTEAFF

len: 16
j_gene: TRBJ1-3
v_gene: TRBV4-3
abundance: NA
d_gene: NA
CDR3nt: TGCGCCAGCAGCCAAGTGGTGTTAGGTGTTGGAAACACCATATATTTT
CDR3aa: CASSQVVLGVGNTIYF

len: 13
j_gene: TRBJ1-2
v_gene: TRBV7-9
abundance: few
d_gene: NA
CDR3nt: TGTGCCAGCAGCCGCGACACTACTGATGGCTACACCTTC
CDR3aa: CASSRDTTDGYTF

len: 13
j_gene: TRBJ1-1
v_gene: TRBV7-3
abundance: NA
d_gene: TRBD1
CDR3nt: TGTGCCAGCAGCTGGACAGGGAACACTGAAGCTTTCTTT
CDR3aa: CASSWTGNTEAFF

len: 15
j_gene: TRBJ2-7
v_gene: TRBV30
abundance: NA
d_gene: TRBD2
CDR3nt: TGTGCCTGGAGTGCCGGACTAGCGGGGGTTTTTGAGCAGTACTTC
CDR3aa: CAWSAGLAGVFEQYF

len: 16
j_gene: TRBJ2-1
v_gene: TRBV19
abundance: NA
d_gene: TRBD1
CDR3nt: TGTGCCAGTAGTACTCAACAGGGGGCATCCTACAATGAGCAGTTCTTC
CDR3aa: CASSTQQGASYNEQFF

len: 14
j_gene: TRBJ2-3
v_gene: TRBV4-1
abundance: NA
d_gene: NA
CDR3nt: TGCGCCAGCAGCCAAGACGGCCCTCAGGATACGCAGTATTTT
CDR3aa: CASSQDGPQDTQYF

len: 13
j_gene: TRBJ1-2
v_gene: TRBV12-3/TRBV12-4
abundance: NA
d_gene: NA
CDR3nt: TGTGCCAGCAACGGTCTAAGCAACTATGGCTACACCTTC
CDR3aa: CASNGLSNYGYTF

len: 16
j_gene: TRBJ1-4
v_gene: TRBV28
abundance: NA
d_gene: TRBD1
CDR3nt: TGTGCCAGCAGAACGACAGGGGCCGCAACTAATGAAAAACTGTTTTTT
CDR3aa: CASRTTGAATNEKLFF

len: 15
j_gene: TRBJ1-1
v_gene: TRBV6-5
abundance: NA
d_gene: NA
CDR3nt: TGTGCCAGCAGAATACCGGGACAACTGAACACTGAAGCTTTCTTT
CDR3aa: CASRIPGQLNTEAFF

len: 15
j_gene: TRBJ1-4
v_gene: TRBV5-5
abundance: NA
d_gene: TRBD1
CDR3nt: TGTGCCAGCAGCAACCCAGGGGGATCTAATGAAAAACTGTTTTTT
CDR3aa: CASSNPGGSNEKLFF

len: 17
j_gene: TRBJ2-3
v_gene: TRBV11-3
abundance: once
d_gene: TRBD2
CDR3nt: TGTGCCAGCAGCTTATCGACTAGCGGGCGCCGGCGGGATACGCAGTATTTT
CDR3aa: CASSLSTSGRRRDTQYF

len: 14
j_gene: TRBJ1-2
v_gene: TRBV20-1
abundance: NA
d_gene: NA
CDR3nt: TGCAGTGCTAGTCTCGGGACACAAACTTATGGCTACACCTTC
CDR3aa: CSASLGTQTYGYTF

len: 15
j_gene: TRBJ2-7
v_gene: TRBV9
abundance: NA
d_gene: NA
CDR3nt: TGTGCCAGCAGCGCGGGTCCCGGGGGCTCCTACGAGCAGTACTTC
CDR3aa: CASSAGPGGSYEQYF

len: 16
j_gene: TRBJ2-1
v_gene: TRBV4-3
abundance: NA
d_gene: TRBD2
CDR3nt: TGCGCCAGCAGCCAAGTTAAGCTAGCGGGAAACAATGAGCAGTTCTTC
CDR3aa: CASSQVKLAGNNEQFF

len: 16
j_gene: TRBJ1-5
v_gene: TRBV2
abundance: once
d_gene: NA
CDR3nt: TGTGCCAGCAGTCGGGGTAGTGGGGGACGTAATCAGCCCCAGCATTTT
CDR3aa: CASSRGSGGRNQPQHF

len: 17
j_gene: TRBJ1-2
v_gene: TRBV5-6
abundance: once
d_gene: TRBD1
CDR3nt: TGTGCCAGCAGCTTGGGGGGGCGGACAGGAACTAACTATGGCTACACCTTC
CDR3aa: CASSLGGRTGTNYGYTF

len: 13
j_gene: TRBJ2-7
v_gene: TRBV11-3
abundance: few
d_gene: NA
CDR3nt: TGTGCCAGCAGACCCGGGAACTCCTACGAGCAGTACTTC
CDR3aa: CASRPGNSYEQYF

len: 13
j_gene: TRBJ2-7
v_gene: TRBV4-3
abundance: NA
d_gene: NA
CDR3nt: TGCGCCAGCAGCCAAGTCCCAAGAGGTGAGCAGTACTTC
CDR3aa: CASSQVPRGEQYF

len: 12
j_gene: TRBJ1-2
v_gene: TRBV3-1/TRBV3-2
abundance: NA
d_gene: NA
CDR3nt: TGTGCCAGCAGCCAGAGAGACTATGGCTACACCTTC
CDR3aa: CASSQRDYGYTF

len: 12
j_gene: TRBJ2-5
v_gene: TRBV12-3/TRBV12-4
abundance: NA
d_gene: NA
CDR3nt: TGTGCCAGCAGTTTAACACAAGAGACCCAGTACTTC
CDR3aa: CASSLTQETQYF

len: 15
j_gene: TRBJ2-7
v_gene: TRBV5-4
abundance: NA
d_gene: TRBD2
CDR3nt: TGTGCCAGCAGCCCAGCGGGGGCCAGCTCCTACGAGCAGTACTTC
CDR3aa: CASSPAGASSYEQYF

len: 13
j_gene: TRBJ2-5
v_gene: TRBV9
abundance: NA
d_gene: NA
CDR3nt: TGTGCCAGCAGCGTGGGGGGAGGAGAGACCCAGTACTTC
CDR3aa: CASSVGGGETQYF

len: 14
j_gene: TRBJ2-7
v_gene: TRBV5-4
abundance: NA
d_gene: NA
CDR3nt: TGTGCCAGCAGCTTGCCCGCATCTCCCTTCGAGCAGTACTTC
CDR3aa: CASSLPASPFEQYF

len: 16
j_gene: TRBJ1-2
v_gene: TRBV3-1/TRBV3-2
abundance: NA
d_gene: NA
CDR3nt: TGTGCCAGCAGCCAAGCTTACGATAGGAACTCCTATGGCTACACCTTC
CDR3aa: CASSQAYDRNSYGYTF

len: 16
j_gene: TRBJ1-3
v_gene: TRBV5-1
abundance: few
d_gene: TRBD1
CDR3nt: TGCGCCAGCAGCTTAGACAGGGGAGTTACTGGAAACACCATATATTTT
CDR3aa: CASSLDRGVTGNTIYF

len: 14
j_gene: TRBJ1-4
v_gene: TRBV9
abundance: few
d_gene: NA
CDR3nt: TGTGCCAGCAGTCCCGACGGGGTTAATGAAAAACTGTTTTTT
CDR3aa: CASSPDGVNEKLFF

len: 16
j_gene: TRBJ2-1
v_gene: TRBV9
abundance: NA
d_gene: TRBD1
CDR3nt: TGTGCCAGCAGCGGGGTCCGGTGGACAGGGACCGATGAGCAGTTCTTC
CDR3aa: CASSGVRWTGTDEQFF